The rows below give T cell receptor beta chains drawn from one sample of a study of cytomegalovirus exposure and HLA in healthy donors. Repertoires were generated with immunoSEQ multiplex PCR, while TCRdb's copy carries only in-frame clones and drops some. Of approximately 170,000 clones in the sample, approximately 81% are singletons; the top ten hold about 2%. The sequenced sample consisted of PBMCs. The receptors originated from a woman aged 45-59 years in good health and CMV-seronegative. Each CDR3 is given with its conserved first and last residue. D genes are given only for firm matches. Expanded clones get a size class; other rows say once, few or many, or leave the size out.

D,J,V,size,CDR3,DNA
TRBD1,TRBJ2-3,TRBV25-1,NA,CASSAVRGQRYF,TGTGCCAGCAGTGCGGTAAGGGGGCAAAGGTATTTT
NA,TRBJ1-2,TRBV4-2,few,CASSQDPPPYAYTF,TGTGCCAGCAGCCAAGATCCCCCCCCCTATGCCTACACCTTC
NA,TRBJ2-7,TRBV2,NA,CASSAGFEQYF,TGTGCCAGCAGTGCCGGGTTCGAGCAGTACTTC
TRBD2,TRBJ2-7,TRBV7-9,NA,CSSSFRTSGNYEQYF,TGTTCCAGCAGCTTTAGGACTAGCGGGAACTACGAGCAGTACTTC
TRBD1,TRBJ1-2,TRBV9,NA,CASSPQFGTAYGYTF,TGTGCCAGCAGCCCCCAATTCGGGACAGCCTATGGCTACACCTTC
NA,TRBJ1-4,TRBV6-6,few,CASSSGSTNEKLFF,TGTGCCAGCAGTTCGGGTTCAACTAATGAAAAACTGTTTTTT
NA,TRBJ2-5,TRBV15,NA,CATAGQLEETQYF,TGTGCCACCGCCGGACAGTTGGAAGAGACCCAGTACTTC
NA,TRBJ1-1,TRBV18,few,CASSPSGGAEAFF,TGTGCCAGCTCACCGTCGGGTGGCGCTGAAGCTTTCTTT
TRBD1,TRBJ1-2,TRBV6-5,NA,CASSQGQGYGYTF,TGTGCCAGCAGCCAGGGACAGGGCTATGGCTACACCTTC
NA,TRBJ1-1,TRBV7-9,NA,CASSVTMNTEAFF,TGTGCCAGCAGCGTTACAATGAACACTGAAGCTTTCTTT
NA,TRBJ1-5,TRBV19,NA,CASSNGQSQPQHF,TGTGCCAGTAGTAACGGACAGAGTCAGCCCCAGCATTTT
TRBD1,TRBJ1-6,TRBV4-3,NA,CASRENDRVLSPLHF,TGCGCCAGCAGAGAAAATGACAGGGTACTATCACCCCTCCACTTT
TRBD1,TRBJ1-6,TRBV6-5,NA,CASSYETLTGEKPLHF,TGTGCCAGCAGTTATGAGACCCTGACAGGGGAGAAACCCCTCCACTTT
TRBD1,TRBJ1-2,TRBV29-1,NA,CSATGDSYGYTF,TGCAGCGCTACAGGGGACAGCTATGGCTACACCTTC
NA,TRBJ1-5,TRBV21-1,NA,CASSKEDRGNGEPQHF,TGTGCCAGCAGCAAAGAGGATCGGGGAAACGGGGAGCCCCAGCATTTT
TRBD1,TRBJ1-6,TRBV5-1,NA,CASSSKDRGASPLHF,TGCGCCAGCAGCTCTAAAGACAGGGGCGCCTCACCCCTCCACTTT
TRBD2,TRBJ2-2,TRBV13,once,CASSLRTSGIGPGELFF,TGTGCCAGCAGCTTGAGGACTAGCGGTATTGGTCCCGGGGAGCTGTTTTTT
TRBD1,TRBJ1-5,TRBV27,NA,CASSLSMRGLVSNQPQHF,TGTGCCAGCAGTTTATCGATGAGGGGGCTTGTTAGCAATCAGCCCCAGCATTTT
TRBD1,TRBJ1-1,TRBV28,NA,CASSQPVGGGAFF,TGTGCCAGCAGTCAGCCGGTAGGGGGCGGGGCTTTCTTT
TRBD1,TRBJ2-1,TRBV10-3,NA,CAITVGQGFEQFF,TGTGCCATCACAGTGGGACAGGGGTTTGAGCAGTTCTTC
NA,TRBJ2-5,TRBV14,NA,CASSQLGTSQETQYF,TGTGCCAGCAGCCAGCTTGGTACGTCCCAGGAGACCCAGTACTTC
NA,TRBJ2-2,TRBV4-3,medium-sized,CASEKNRNTGELFF,TGCGCCAGCGAGAAGAACAGAAACACCGGGGAGCTGTTTTTT
NA,TRBJ1-4,TRBV5-1,NA,CASSLEGGAGEKLFF,TGCGCCAGCAGCTTGGAAGGGGGGGCGGGTGAAAAACTGTTTTTT
TRBD2,TRBJ2-3,TRBV7-2,NA,CASTWRLRGEKDTQYF,TGTGCCAGCACCTGGCGCCTACGGGGGGAGAAAGATACGCAGTATTTT
NA,TRBJ2-1,TRBV20-1,few,CSARDLIEQFF,TGCAGTGCTAGGGACTTAATAGAGCAGTTCTTC
NA,TRBJ2-7,TRBV10-3,NA,CAISEPKDSYEQYF,TGTGCCATCAGTGAACCCAAGGACAGCTACGAGCAGTACTTC
TRBD1,TRBJ1-4,TRBV29-1,NA,CSVDPGGRNEKLFF,TGCAGCGTTGACCCAGGGGGAAGAAATGAAAAACTGTTTTTT
NA,TRBJ2-7,TRBV10-3,NA,CATTGGAYEQYF,TGTGCCACCACAGGGGGGGCCTACGAGCAGTACTTC
TRBD1,TRBJ2-3,TRBV5-1,NA,CASSPRGTGSSGTQYF,TGCGCCAGCAGCCCCCGTGGGACAGGGTCCAGTGGTACGCAGTATTTT
NA,TRBJ1-4,TRBV7-9,NA,CASSFGVGPNEKLFF,TGTGCCAGCAGCTTTGGGGTGGGGCCTAATGAAAAACTGTTTTTT
NA,TRBJ2-1,TRBV11-3,NA,CASSLGGTGYNEQFF,TGTGCCAGCAGCTTGGGGGGGACAGGTTACAATGAGCAGTTCTTC
TRBD2,TRBJ2-7,TRBV2,NA,CASSGLAGAEQYF,TGTGCCAGCAGTGGTTTAGCGGGAGCCGAGCAGTACTTC
NA,TRBJ2-4,TRBV7-2,few,CASSTRQVGDIQYF,TGTGCCAGCAGCACCAGACAGGTCGGAGACATTCAGTACTTC
NA,TRBJ2-1,TRBV4-3,NA,CASSQERPSDVYNEQFF,TGCGCCAGCAGCCAAGAGAGACCTAGCGACGTCTACAATGAGCAGTTCTTC
TRBD2,TRBJ2-5,TRBV5-1,NA,CASSLAPAGAGGETQYF,TGCGCCAGCAGCTTGGCCCCAGCGGGGGCCGGGGGGGAGACCCAGTACTTC
NA,TRBJ1-2,TRBV19,NA,CASSMTDNYGYTF,TGTGCCAGTAGTATGACAGATAACTATGGCTACACCTTC
TRBD1,TRBJ1-5,TRBV28,NA,CASSPPTGQGNQPQHF,TGTGCCAGCAGTCCTCCGACGGGACAGGGCAATCAGCCCCAGCATTTT
TRBD2,TRBJ2-5,TRBV10-2,few,CASSEGTRLIKTQYF,TGCGCCAGCAGTGAGGGGACTAGACTAATAAAGACCCAGTACTTC
NA,TRBJ1-6,TRBV18,NA,CASSPRHFQSPNNSPLHF,TGTGCCAGCTCACCACGACATTTCCAATCTCCTAATAATTCACCCCTCCACTTT
TRBD2,TRBJ2-3,TRBV4-1,few,CASSQVSRSGGTDTQYF,TGCGCCAGCAGCCAAGTAAGCCGGAGCGGGGGGACAGATACGCAGTATTTT
NA,TRBJ2-3,TRBV5-7,NA,CASSLMKSAGHTQYF,TGTGCCAGCAGCTTAATGAAGTCTGCGGGACATACGCAGTATTTT
TRBD1,TRBJ1-1,TRBV7-8,once,CASSSTGVDTEAFF,TGTGCCAGCAGCTCTACAGGGGTGGACACTGAAGCTTTCTTT
NA,TRBJ2-4,TRBV4-1,NA,CASSQVVSVAKNIQYF,TGCGCCAGCAGCCAAGTGGTTTCAGTAGCCAAAAACATTCAGTACTTC
NA,TRBJ1-6,TRBV7-2,NA,CASSLIGGFASNSPLHF,TGTGCCAGCAGCTTAATAGGGGGATTCGCCAGTAATTCACCCCTCCACTTT
NA,TRBJ1-2,TRBV19,NA,CASSKAGRVYGYTF,TGTGCCAGTAGTAAAGCGGGGAGGGTCTATGGCTACACCTTC
TRBD2,TRBJ2-5,TRBV6-1,NA,CASSVDRGLAGAAQETQYF,TGTGCCAGCAGTGTAGACAGGGGACTAGCGGGGGCCGCCCAAGAGACCCAGTACTTC
TRBD1,TRBJ1-3,TRBV7-9,NA,CASSMGQGSGRSGNTIYF,TGTGCCAGCAGCATGGGACAGGGTTCCGGCCGGTCTGGAAACACCATATATTTT
NA,TRBJ1-1,TRBV4-1,NA,CASGGAGLVNTEAFF,TGCGCCAGCGGGGGGGCCGGGCTGGTGAACACTGAAGCTTTCTTT
NA,TRBJ1-2,TRBV19,NA,CASSIDRSYGYTF,TGTGCCAGTAGTATAGACAGGTCCTATGGCTACACCTTC
TRBD1,TRBJ2-5,TRBV28,NA,CASSSPSTGGQETQYF,TGTGCCAGCAGTTCGCCTTCCACAGGGGGGCAGGAGACCCAGTACTTC
TRBD2,TRBJ2-1,TRBV7-6,NA,CASSLASPRTSGRAYNEQFF,TGTGCCAGCAGCTTAGCGAGCCCCAGGACTAGCGGGAGGGCTTACAATGAGCAGTTCTTC